Reported below is one T cell receptor (beta chain). In the authors' workflow: How many nucleated cells were present was estimated from reference gene primer amplification. Profiling relied on immunoSEQ multiplex PCR, and the TCRdb table lists in-frame clones only, not all of them. V and J calls plus clone size are reproduced from that table; the DNA served to infer D and trimming. The profile shows fewer than 100,000 clones, 91% of them singletons. These data belong to a study of blood T cell repertoires in COVID-19. The wider study: T cells, B-cell-depleted T cells, or PBMCs supplied cDNA or gDNA.

V lost 5 bases, J lost 3 bases, and 13 bases lay in between. The CDR3 is made up of 15 amino acids. Germline V lookup: CDR1 KGHDR, CDR2 SFDVKD. Sequences were obtained from peripheral blood. This sequence was found in a woman in her 50s in a cohort sampled during active COVID-19. The genes are TRBV24-1 and TRBJ2-1, with D tentatively TRBD2 (5 bases). This CDR3 is CATSAGPRDYNEQFF. CDR3 nucleotides: TGTGCCACCAGTGCCGGCCCCCGGGACTACAATGAGCAGTTCTTC.